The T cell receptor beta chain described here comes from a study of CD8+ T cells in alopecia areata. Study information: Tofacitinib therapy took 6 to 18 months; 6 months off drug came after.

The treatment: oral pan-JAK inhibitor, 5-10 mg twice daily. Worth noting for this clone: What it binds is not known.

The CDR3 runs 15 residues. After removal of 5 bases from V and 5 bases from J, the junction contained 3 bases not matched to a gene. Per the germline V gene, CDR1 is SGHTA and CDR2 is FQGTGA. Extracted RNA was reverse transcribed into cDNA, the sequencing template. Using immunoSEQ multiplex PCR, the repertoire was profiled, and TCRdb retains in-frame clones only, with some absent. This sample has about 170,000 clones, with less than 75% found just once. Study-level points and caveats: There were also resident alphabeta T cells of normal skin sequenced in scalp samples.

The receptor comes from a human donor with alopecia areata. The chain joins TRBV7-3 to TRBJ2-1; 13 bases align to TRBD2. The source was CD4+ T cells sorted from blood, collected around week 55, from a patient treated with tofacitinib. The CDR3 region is CASSPGLAGNNEQFF. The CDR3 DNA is TGTGCCAGCAGCCCGGGACTAGCGGGGAACAATGAGCAGTTCTTC.